This T cell receptor beta chain appears in the sequencing data of a study of blood T cell repertoires in COVID-19. Background on the study: The study drew acute and convalescent COVID-19 samples from the United States, Italy and Spain. Sources were T cells, B-cell-depleted T cells, or PBMCs; the material itself was cDNA or gDNA.

There are 13 residues in the CDR3. Trimming took off 5 bases at V and 4 bases at J, with 14 bases between the two ends. CDR1 and CDR2 from the germline V gene are SQVTM and ANQGSEA. There are a few counts of this clone. Under the authors' procedure: Amplified reference gene primers provided the basis for estimating nucleated cell counts. The protocol was immunoSEQ multiplex PCR, while the TCRdb copy is restricted to in-frame clones and leaves out a portion. That table gives V, J and clone size, and the DNA gave D and trimming. The data show roughly 200,000 clones, with 78% seen just once and around 2.8% held by the top ten.

This TCR derives from a woman at least 80 years old with active or convalescent COVID-19. This chain links TRBV29-1 with TRBJ1-1; possibly TRBD1 for D (6 bases). The specimen was peripheral blood. Here the CDR3 reads CSVIGTSPTEAFF. For the CDR3, the DNA is TGCAGCGTTATCGGGACAAGTCCCACTGAAGCTTTCTTT.